This T cell receptor beta chain is drawn from a study of monozygotic twins with inflammatory bowel disease. Findings and limits, study-wide: Repertoires of patients may have been made more variable by differing immunosuppressive treatments.

About this clonotype: Its specificity is not known.

Total RNA isolation used whole blood (no T cell sorting was performed). CDR1 DFQATT and CDR2 SNEGSKA come from the germline V gene (reference sequence). The length of the CDR3 is 18 residues. TCRdb re-called the 5' RACE reads and catalogs CDR3 proteins one per entry, DNA excluded. With approximately 330,000 distinct CDR3 sequences in the sample, the ten largest clones hold over 2%. Sequences were obtained from blood. The chain joins TRBV20-1 to TRBJ2-5; TCRdb's D gene call, TRBD2, goes unchecked for lack of DNA. The clonotype comes from a human donor with ulcerative colitis or Crohn's disease, or a healthy co-twin of an affected twin (not recorded which). The CDR3: CSARELAGGPRFQETQYF.